Described below is a single T cell receptor beta chain sequence and its context. This entry belongs to a study of blood T cell repertoires in COVID-19. Some clones are missing from TCRdb's copy, which holds only in-frame ones; the method was immunoSEQ multiplex PCR. The data contain about 170,000 clones, around 87% of them seen just once; the ten biggest clones take up around 2.5%. V lost 5 bases and J lost 5; bases outside the gene matches: 2. The CDR3 runs 14 residues. Germline V gives CDR1 LGHNA, CDR2 YNFKEQ. This chain uses TRBV4-2 with TRBJ2-2, with TRBD2 matching 10 bases. The sequence was collected from a woman older than 75 with COVID-19, enrolled during active disease. The material sequenced was peripheral blood. The DNA of the CDR3 is TGTGCCAGCAGCGGACTAGCGGAAACCGGGGAGCTGTTTTTT. Protein product: CASSGLAETGELFF.